This T cell receptor (beta chain) was recorded in a study of T cells after yellow fever vaccination. The overall study: Preparation of the low-cell-number fractions used SMART-Seq v4 Ultra Low Input. The study's findings and limits: Most primary-vaccination clones reappeared after the booster (just under 98% CD4, 75% to 90% CD8). The secondary response peaked faster, at day 5 versus 15, but was weaker.

Conversion of TCR transcripts into cDNA relied on 5'RACE template switching, which added a universal primer site and UMIs. TCRdb called the 5' RACE reads again in MiXCR, with one record for every CDR3 protein. The sample has some 110,000 distinct CDR3 sequences; more than 5.5% are singletons. Germline values: CDR1 DFQATT, CDR2 SNEGSKA (reference sequence). The CDR3 extends over 18 amino acids. Trimming took 1 base from V and 0 from J; bases not matched to a gene: 8. This clonotype was counted many times. Its cognate antigen is unknown. The source of this sequence is a man aged 18 to 29 who received the YFV17D yellow fever vaccine. V gene TRBV20-1 combines with J gene TRBJ1-6; 8 bases match TRBD1. Sequencing was performed on CD4+ T cells sorted from PBMCs, taken roughly 47 days after the first yellow fever vaccination. CDR3 bases: TGCAGTGCTAGAGTTCCTCGGACAGGGAGCTCCTATAATTCACCCCTCCACTTT. Protein product: CSARVPRTGSSYNSPLHF.